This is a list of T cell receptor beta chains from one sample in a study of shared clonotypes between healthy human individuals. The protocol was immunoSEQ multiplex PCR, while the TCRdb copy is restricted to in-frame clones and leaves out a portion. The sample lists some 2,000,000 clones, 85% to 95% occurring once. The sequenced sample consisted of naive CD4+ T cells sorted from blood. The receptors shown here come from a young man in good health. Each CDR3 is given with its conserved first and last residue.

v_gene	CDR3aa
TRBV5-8	CASSLALAVGYTF
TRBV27	CASSLSWGTGELFF
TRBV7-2	CASSLARTYGYTF
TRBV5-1	CASSLFQSYNSPLHF
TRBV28	CASSFRQVEGSPLHF
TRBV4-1	CASSQMTSGGPGELFF
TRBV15	CATSTFPGAQGAKSHYGYTF
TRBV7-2	CASRPRQLNTEAFF
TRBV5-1	CASSLEVVGVSYEQYF
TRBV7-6	CASSYRVSSTDTQYF
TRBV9	CASSLRGINTGELFF
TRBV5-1	CASSFGHGANVLTF
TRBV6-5	CASSQGQSYTF
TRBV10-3	CAISDPRSGNTIYF
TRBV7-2	CASSLLLYGEAFF
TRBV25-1	CASSEGPASYEQYF
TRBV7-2	CASSLAAGGGSTDTQYF
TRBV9	CASSRGGLRYQETQYF
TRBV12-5	CAQTVYNSPLHF
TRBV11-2	CASSFVRQASEAFF
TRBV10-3	CAIRSSVRNETQYF
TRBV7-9	CASSSRGDETQYF
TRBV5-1	CASSLSPENSPLHF
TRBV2	CASRDLGGMYNEQFF
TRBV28	CASSLWQGAIQYF
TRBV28	CASWAGSSGANVLTF
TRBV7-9	CASSLGQGETPLHF
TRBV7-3	CASSLTGQGNSPLHF
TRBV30	CAWSPDRGRKVYSPLHF
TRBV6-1	CASSERTGGSYNSPLHF
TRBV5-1	CASSLDPGQGVLAGELFF
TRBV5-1	CASSREGAPQTQYF
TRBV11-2	CASSFGSVVYEQYF
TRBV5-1	CASSSEGTSSYEQYF
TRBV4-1	CASSQGTTNGNTIYF
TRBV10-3	CATGGQGIYEQYF
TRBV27	CASSQGAVYEQYF
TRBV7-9	CASRLAGAYEQYF
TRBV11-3	CASSPKTRTQGGETQYF
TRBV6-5	CASRNPGRSYNEQFF
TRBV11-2	CASSSERGAYTGELFF
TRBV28	CASREAGGPQETQYF
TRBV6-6	CASSASGGRGGDTQYF
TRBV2	CASSEAAGQLDTQYF
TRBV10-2	CASTRTGDTDTQYF
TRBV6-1	CASRTTGANYGYTF
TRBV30	CAWMDLSYGYTF
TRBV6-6	CASRTFPGQGGGYTF
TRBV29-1	CSVEEGYGYTF
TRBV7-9	CASSLGREYEQFF
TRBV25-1	CASSVPMTGTNEKLFF